This record covers a single T cell receptor beta chain. The method was immunoSEQ multiplex PCR; TCRdb's version includes in-frame clones alone and lacks a portion of them. The data contain about 15,000 clones, approximately 33% of them singletons. The data were obtained in a study of graft-versus-host responses after intestinal transplantation. Study conclusions and caveats: Investigators detected GvH clones in recipient marrow, with some emerging earlier in ileum or blood. There was an association between peak levels of circulating GvH clones and early post-transplant HvG declines.

Germline-derived CDR1 and CDR2 are SGHTA and FQGNSA. This CDR3 region has 14 residues. V dropped 4 bases and J dropped 1 base, with 9 bases sitting between them. The chain has TRBV7-2 and TRBJ2-3; D uncertain. The material sequenced was alloreactive CD4+ T cells from a mixed lymphocyte reaction culture, taken before intestinal transplant. Subset denoted: CFSE-low proliferating T cells sorted from approximately 6-day pre-transplant mixed lymphocyte reaction (GvH or HvG direction). This clonotype originated in a human patient who received an intestinal transplant. CDR3 sequence: CASSSWTRTDTQYF. CDR3 DNA sequence: TGTGCCAGCAGCTCCTGGACGCGCACAGATACGCAGTATTTT.